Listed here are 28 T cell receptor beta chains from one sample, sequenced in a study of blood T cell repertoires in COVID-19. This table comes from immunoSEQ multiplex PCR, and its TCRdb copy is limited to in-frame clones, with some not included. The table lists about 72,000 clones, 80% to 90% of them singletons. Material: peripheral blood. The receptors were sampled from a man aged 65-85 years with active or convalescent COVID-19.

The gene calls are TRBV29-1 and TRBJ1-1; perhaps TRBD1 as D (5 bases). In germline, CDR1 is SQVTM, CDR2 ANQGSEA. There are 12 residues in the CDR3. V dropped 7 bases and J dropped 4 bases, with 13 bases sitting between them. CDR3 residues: CSGYQGGTEAFF. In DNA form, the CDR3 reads TGCAGCGGATATCAGGGCGGCACTGAAGCTTTCTTT. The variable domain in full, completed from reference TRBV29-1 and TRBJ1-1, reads SAVISQKPSRDICQRGTSLTIQCQVDSQVTMMFWYRQQPGQSLTLIATANQGSEATYESGFVIDKFPISRPNLTFSTLTVSNMSPEDSSIYLCSGYQGGTEAFFGQGTRLTVV.

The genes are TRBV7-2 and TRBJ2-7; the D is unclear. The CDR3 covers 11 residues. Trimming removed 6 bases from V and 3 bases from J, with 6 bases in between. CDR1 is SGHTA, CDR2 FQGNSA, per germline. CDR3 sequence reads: CASSRVYEQYF. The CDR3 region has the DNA TGTGCCAGCAGTCGGGTCTACGAGCAGTACTTC.

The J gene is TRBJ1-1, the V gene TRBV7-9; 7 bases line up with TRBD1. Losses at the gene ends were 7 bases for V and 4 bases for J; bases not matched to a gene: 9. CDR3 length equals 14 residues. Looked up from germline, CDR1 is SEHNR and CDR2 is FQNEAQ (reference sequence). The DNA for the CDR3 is TGTGCCAGCACCGACAGGGTGACGGGCACTGAAGCTTTCTTT. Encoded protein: CASTDRVTGTEAFF. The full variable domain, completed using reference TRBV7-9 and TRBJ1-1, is DTGVSQNPRHKITKRGQNVTFRCDPISEHNRLYWYRQTLGQGPEFLTYFQNEAQLEKSRLLSDRFSAERPKGSFSTLEIQRTEQGDSAMYLCASTDRVTGTEAFFGQGTRLTVV.

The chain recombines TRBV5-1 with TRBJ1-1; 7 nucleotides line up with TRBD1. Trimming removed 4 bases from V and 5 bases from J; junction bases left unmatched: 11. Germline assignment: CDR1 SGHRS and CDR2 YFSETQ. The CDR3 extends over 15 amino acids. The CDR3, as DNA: TGCGCCAGCAGCACAATACAGGGGAGGAGGACTGAAGCTTTCTTT. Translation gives CASSTIQGRRTEAFF.

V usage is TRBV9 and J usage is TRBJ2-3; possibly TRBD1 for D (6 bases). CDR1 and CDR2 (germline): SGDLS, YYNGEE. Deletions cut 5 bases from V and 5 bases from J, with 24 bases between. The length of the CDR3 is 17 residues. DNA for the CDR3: TGTGCCAGCAGTGATAGGGACACACCAAAACGGGGAGATACGCAGTATTTT. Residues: CASSDRDTPKRGDTQYF.

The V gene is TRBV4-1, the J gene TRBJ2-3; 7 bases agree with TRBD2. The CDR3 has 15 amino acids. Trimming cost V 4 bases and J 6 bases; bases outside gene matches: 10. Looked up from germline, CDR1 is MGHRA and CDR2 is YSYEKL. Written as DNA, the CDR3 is TGCGCCAGCAGCCCGGCCGCTAGCGGAGTTGATACGCAGTATTTT. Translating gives CASSPAASGVDTQYF.

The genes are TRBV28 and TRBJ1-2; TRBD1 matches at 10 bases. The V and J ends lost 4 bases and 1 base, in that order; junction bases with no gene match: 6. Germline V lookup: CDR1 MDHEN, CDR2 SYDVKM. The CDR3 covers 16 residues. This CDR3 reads CASSSGTGVLNYGYTF. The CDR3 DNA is TGTGCCAGCAGTTCCGGGACAGGGGTTCTTAACTATGGCTACACCTTC.

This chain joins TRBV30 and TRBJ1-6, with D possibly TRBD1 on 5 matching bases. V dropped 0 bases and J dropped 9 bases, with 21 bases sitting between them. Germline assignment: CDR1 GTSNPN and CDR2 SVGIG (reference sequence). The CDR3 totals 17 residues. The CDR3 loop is CAWSVPHTWGEGSPLHF. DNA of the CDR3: TGTGCCTGGAGTGTACCCCACACCTGGGGGGAGGGTTCACCCCTCCACTTT.

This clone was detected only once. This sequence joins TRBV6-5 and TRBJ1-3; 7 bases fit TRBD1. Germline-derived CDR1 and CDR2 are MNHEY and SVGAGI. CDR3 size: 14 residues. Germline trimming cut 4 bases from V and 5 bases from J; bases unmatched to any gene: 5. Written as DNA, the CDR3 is TGTGCCAGCAGTTCCCCGACAGGGAGAAACACCATATATTTT. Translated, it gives CASSSPTGRNTIYF.

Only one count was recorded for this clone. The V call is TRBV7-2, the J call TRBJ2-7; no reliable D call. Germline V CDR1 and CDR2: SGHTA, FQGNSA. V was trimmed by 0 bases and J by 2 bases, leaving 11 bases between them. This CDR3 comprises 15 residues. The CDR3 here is CASSLALARTYEQYF. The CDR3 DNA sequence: TGTGCCAGCAGCTTAGCGCTGGCTCGAACCTACGAGCAGTACTTC.

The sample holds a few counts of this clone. The CDR3, as DNA: TGTGCCAGCAGTTTGGGGGGGGACAGGTCCTACGAGCAGTACTTC. It codes for CASSLGGDRSYEQYF. This sequence joins TRBV28 and TRBJ2-7, with D tentatively TRBD1 (8 bases). V shed 3 bases and J shed 1 base, with 13 bases lying between them. There are 15 residues in the CDR3. CDR1 and CDR2 from the germline V gene are MDHEN and SYDVKM.

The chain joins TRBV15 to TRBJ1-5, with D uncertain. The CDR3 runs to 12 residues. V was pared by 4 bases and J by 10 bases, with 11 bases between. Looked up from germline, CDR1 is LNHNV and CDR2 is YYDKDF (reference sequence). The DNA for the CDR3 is TGTGCCACCAGCATACGCGGCGGACCCCAGCATTTT. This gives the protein CATSIRGGPQHF.

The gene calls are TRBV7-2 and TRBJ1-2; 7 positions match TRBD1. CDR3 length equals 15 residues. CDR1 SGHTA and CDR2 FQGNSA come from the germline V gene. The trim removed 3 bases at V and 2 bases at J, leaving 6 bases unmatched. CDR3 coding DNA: TGTGCCAGCAGCTTTAGAACGGGACAGAACTATGGCTACACCTTC. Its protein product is CASSFRTGQNYGYTF.

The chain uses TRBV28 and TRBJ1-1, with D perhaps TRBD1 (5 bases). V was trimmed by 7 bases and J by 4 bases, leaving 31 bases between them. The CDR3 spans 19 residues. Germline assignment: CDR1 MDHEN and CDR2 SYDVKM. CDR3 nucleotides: TGTGCCAGCACCTCCCCGGGGTCGGGACTGTGGGGGAGGAGCACTGAAGCTTTCTTT. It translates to CASTSPGSGLWGRSTEAFF.

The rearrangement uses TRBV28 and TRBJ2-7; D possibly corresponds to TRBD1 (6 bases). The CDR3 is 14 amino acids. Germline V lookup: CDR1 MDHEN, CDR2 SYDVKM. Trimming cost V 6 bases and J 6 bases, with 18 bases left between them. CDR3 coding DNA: TGTGCCAGCAGACCCGGGACAAGCAGGGCCGAGCAGTACTTC. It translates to CASRPGTSRAEQYF.

The CDR3 loop is CASSELTVGSYGYTF. CDR3 sequence (DNA): TGTGCCAGCAGTGAATTGACAGTCGGGAGCTATGGCTACACCTTC. The chain uses TRBV2 and TRBJ1-2, with D possibly being TRBD1 (5 bases). Trimming pared 2 bases from V and 4 bases from J, leaving 14 bases between. The length of the CDR3 is 15 residues. The V gene's germline CDR1 is SNHLY and CDR2 FYNNEI.

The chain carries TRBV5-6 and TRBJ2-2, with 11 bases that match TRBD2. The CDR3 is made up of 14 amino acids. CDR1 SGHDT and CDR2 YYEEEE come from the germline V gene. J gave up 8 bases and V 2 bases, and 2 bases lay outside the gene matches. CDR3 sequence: CASSLLAGEGELFF. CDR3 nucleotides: TGTGCCAGCAGCTTACTAGCGGGAGAAGGGGAGCTGTTTTTT.

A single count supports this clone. CDR3 loop: CATSRGGGSPVETQYF. DNA of the CDR3: TGTGCCACCAGCAGAGGGGGCGGGAGCCCGGTGGAGACCCAGTACTTC. The chain links TRBV15 to TRBJ2-5; 7 nucleotides align to TRBD2. Germline lookup yields CDR1 LNHNV and CDR2 YYDKDF (reference sequence). The ends lost 1 base at V and 5 bases at J; junction bases unmatched: 10. The CDR3 loop spans 16 amino acids.

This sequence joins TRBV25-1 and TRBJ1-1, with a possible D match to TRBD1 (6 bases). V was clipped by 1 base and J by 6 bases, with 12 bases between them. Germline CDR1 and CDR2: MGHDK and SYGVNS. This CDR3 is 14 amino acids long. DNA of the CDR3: TGTGCCAGCAGTGAATCGATGACAGGAGCTGAAGCTTTCTTT. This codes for CASSESMTGAEAFF.

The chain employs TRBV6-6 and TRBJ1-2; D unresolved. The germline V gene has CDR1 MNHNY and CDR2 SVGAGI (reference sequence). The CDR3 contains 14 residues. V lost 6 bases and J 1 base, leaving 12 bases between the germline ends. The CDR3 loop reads CASRGTQNNYGYTF. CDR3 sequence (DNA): TGTGCCAGCAGGGGTACACAGAATAACTATGGCTACACCTTC.

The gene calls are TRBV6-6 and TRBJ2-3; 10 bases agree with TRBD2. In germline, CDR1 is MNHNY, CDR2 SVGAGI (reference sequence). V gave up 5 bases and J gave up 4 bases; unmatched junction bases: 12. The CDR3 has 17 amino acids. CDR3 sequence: CASSPTWASGSADTQYF. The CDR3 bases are TGTGCCAGCAGTCCCACCTGGGCTAGCGGGAGCGCAGATACGCAGTATTTT.

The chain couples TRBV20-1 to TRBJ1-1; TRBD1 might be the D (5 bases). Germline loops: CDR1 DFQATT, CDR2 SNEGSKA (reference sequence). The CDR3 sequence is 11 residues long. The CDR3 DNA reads TGCGCCACGGGCCCAGGGATAGAAGCTTTCTTT. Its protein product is CATGPGIEAFF.

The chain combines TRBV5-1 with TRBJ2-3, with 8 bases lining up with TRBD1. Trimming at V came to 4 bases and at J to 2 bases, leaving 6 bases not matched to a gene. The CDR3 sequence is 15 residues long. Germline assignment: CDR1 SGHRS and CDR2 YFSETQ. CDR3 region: CASSREGQDTDTQYF. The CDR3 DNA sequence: TGCGCCAGCAGCCGTGAGGGACAGGACACAGATACGCAGTATTTT.

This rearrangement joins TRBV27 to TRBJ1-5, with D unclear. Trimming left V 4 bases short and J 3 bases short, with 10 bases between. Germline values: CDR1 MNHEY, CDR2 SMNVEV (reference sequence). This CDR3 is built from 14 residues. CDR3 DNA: TGTGCCAGCAGTTCAACCAGTTTCAATCAGCCCCAGCATTTT. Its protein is CASSSTSFNQPQHF.

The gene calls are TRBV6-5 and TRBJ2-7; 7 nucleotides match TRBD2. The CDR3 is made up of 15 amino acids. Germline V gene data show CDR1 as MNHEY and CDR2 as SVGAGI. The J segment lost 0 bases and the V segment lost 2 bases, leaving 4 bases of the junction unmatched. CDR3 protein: CASSYGGGGSYEQYF. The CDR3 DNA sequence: TGTGCCAGCAGTTACGGGGGGGGAGGCTCCTACGAGCAGTACTTC.

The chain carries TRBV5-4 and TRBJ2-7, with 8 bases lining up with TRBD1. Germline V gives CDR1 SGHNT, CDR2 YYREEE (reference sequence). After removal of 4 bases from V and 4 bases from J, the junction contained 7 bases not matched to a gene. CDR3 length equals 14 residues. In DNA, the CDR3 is TGTGCCAGCAGCACCGGACAGGGATGGTACGAGCAGTACTTC. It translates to CASSTGQGWYEQYF.

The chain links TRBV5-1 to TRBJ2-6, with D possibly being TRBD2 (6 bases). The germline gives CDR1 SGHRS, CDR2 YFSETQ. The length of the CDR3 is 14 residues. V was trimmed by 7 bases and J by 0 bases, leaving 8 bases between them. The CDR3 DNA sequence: TGCGCCAGCGACGGGGGCTCTGGGGCCAACGTCCTGACTTTC. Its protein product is CASDGGSGANVLTF.

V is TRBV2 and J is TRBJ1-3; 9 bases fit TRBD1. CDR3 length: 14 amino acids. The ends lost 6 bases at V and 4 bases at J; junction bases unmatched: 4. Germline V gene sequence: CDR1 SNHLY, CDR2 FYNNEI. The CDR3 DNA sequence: TGTGCCAGCAGCGCCGGGACAGGGGGAAACACCATATATTTT. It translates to CASSAGTGGNTIYF.